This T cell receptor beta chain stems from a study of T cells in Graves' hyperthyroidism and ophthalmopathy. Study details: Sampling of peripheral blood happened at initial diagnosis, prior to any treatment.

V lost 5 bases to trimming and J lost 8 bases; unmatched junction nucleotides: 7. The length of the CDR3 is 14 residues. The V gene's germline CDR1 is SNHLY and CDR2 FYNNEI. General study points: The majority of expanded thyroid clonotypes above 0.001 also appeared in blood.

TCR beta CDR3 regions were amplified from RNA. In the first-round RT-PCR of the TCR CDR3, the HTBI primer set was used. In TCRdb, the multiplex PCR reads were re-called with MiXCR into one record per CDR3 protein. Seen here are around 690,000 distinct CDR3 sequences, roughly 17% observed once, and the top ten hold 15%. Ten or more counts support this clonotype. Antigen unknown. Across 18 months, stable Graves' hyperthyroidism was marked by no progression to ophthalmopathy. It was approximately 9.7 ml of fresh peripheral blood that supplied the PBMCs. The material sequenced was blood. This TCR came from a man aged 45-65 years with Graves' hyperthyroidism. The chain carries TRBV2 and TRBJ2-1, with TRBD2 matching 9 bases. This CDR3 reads CASSLRGGVDEQFF. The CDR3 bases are TGTGCCAGCAGTCTCCGCGGGGGGGTCGATGAGCAGTTCTTC.